This is a list of T cell receptor beta chains from one sample in a study of shared clonotypes between healthy human individuals. TCRdb's table, derived via immunoSEQ multiplex PCR, lists solely in-frame clones and lacks some. The sample lists about 1 million clones; around 74% were seen once. The sequencing input was memory CD4+ T cells sorted from blood. The receptors were gathered from a man younger than 35 in good health. Each CDR3 is given with its conserved first and last residue. The order of the fields is V gene, clone size, D gene, J gene, CDR3 protein, CDR3 DNA. A D gene is named only where the DNA matches it firmly. The size entry is marked missing in some rows and otherwise reads once, few, many or a size class.

TRBV5-1	once	.	TRBJ2-3	CAGDPRISGTDTQYF	TGCGCGGGGGACCCCCGGATTTCTGGTACAGATACGCAGTATTTT
TRBV11-2	few	.	TRBJ1-2	CASSLELNYGYTF	TGTGCCAGCAGCTTAGAACTGAACTATGGCTACACCTTC
TRBV7-2	.	.	TRBJ2-7	CASSSEGTPIYEQYF	TGTGCCAGCAGCTCGGAAGGGACACCGATCTACGAGCAGTACTTC
TRBV9	.	TRBD2	TRBJ2-7	CASSVEAGGSYEQYF	TGTGCCAGCAGCGTAGAAGCGGGAGGCTCCTACGAGCAGTACTTC
TRBV19	.	.	TRBJ2-2	CASSMAGGLTGELFF	TGTGCCAGTAGTATGGCCGGGGGCCTCACCGGGGAGCTGTTTTTT
TRBV7-2	.	.	TRBJ2-7	CASSFSSSYEQYF	TGTGCCAGCAGCTTCAGTAGCTCCTACGAGCAGTACTTC
TRBV7-2	many	.	TRBJ2-7	CASSLKSGEQYF	TGTGCCAGCAGCTTAAAGAGCGGCGAGCAGTACTTC
TRBV2	.	.	TRBJ2-7	CASRDVGVRVYF	TGTGCCAGCAGGGACGTCGGCGTAAGGGTGTACTTC
TRBV11-2	once	TRBD2	TRBJ2-7	CASSSLAAIYEQYF	TGTGCCAGCAGCTCCCTAGCGGCAATCTACGAGCAGTACTTC
TRBV5-6	.	.	TRBJ2-3	CASSPGGGSLTDTQYF	TGTGCCAGCAGCCCGGGGGGCGGTAGCCTCACAGATACGCAGTATTTT
TRBV30	.	TRBD1	TRBJ1-2	CAWRRDSNRGYTF	TGTGCCTGGAGGAGGGACAGCAACCGCGGCTACACCTTC
TRBV18	.	.	TRBJ1-4	CASSPQREEKLFF	TGTGCCAGCTCACCACAGAGAGAGGAAAAACTGTTTTTT
TRBV28	.	.	TRBJ2-7	CASSESGFWGDEQYF	TGTGCCAGCAGTGAGTCCGGCTTCTGGGGTGACGAGCAGTACTTC
TRBV7-2	.	TRBD1	TRBJ1-2	CASSPETGAYGYTF	TGTGCCAGCAGCCCTGAAACAGGGGCCTATGGCTACACCTTC
TRBV11-2	.	.	TRBJ2-6	CASSPGTLIVSGANVLTF	TGTGCCAGCAGCCCGGGAACCTTAATCGTTTCTGGGGCCAACGTCCTGACTTTC
TRBV7-2	once	.	TRBJ1-1	CASSLGGGMATEAFF	TGTGCCAGCAGCTTAGGAGGAGGAATGGCCACTGAAGCTTTCTTT
TRBV2	.	.	TRBJ2-5	CASSEGQQETQYF	TGTGCCAGCAGTGAAGGACAGCAAGAGACCCAGTACTTC
TRBV2	.	.	TRBJ1-5	CASSERGQPNQPQHF	TGTGCCAGCAGTGAAAGAGGGCAGCCCAATCAGCCCCAGCATTTT
TRBV5-3	.	.	TRBJ2-6	CARVEGEQSRANVLTF	TGTGCCAGAGTTGAAGGTGAACAAAGTCGGGCCAACGTCCTTACTTTC
TRBV10-3	.	TRBD1	TRBJ1-1	CAIMTGGAGNTEAFF	TGTGCCATCATGACAGGGGGCGCGGGGAACACTGAAGCTTTCTTT
TRBV28	.	.	TRBJ1-3	CASLARLRSGNTIYF	TGTGCCAGCCTAGCCCGCCTGAGATCTGGAAACACCATATATTTT
TRBV7-9	.	.	TRBJ1-4	CASSLVWGDSEKLFF	TGTGCCAGCAGCTTAGTGTGGGGCGACTCCGAAAAACTGTTTTTT